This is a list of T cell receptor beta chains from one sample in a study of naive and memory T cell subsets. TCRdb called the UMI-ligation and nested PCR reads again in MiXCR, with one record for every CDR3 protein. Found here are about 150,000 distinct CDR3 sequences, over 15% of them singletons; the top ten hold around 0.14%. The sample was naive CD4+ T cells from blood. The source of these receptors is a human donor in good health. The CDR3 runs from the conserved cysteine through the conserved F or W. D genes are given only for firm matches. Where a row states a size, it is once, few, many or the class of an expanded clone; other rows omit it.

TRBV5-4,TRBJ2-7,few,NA,TGTGCCAGCAGCTTGGGAGGAGTAGCCGCCGAGCAGTACTTC,CASSLGGVAAEQYF
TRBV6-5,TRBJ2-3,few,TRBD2,TGTGCCAGCAGCCGCGGGACTAGCGGTGCAGATACGCAGTATTTT,CASSRGTSGADTQYF
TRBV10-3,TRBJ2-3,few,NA,TGTGCCATCATGGTGAGGGGAAGCACAGATACGCAGTATTTT,CAIMVRGSTDTQYF
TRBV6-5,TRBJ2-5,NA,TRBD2,TGTGCCAGCAATCAGCGGGAGCACCTTACCCAGTACTTC,CASNQREHLTQYF
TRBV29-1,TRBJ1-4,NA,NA,TGCAGCGTTGGGTCAGGATCTGAAAAACTGTTTTTT,CSVGSGSEKLFF
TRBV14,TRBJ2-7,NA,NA,TGTGCCAGCAGCCAAGATAGGGATCAGGCCTCCTACGAGCAGTACTTC,CASSQDRDQASYEQYF
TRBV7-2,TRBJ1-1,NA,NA,TGTGCCAGCAGCGGTGACACAGGGATCACTGAAGCTTTCTTT,CASSGDTGITEAFF
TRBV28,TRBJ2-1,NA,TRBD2,TGTGCCAGCAGTTCCTCCGGACTAGCGGGCGGAAATGAGCAGTTCTTC,CASSSSGLAGGNEQFF
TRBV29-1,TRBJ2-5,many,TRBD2,TGCAGCGTTGGACTAGCGGGAGGTCGGGAGACCCAGTACTTC,CSVGLAGGRETQYF
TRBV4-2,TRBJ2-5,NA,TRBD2,TGTGCCAGCATGGGCGGGGGCCGGCTAGCGGGAGGGAGTAGAGAGACCCAGTACTTC,CASMGGGRLAGGSRETQYF
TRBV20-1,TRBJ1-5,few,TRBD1,TGCAGTGCTAGAGACGCGGGACAGCTTTATAGCAATCAGCCCCAGCATTTT,CSARDAGQLYSNQPQHF
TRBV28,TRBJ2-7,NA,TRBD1,TGTGCCAGCAGGAACCCCCGGACAGGGCGCGAGCAGTACTTC,CASRNPRTGREQYF
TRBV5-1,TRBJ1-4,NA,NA,TGCGCCAGCAGCTTTGGACGTAGTAATGAAAAACTGTTTTTT,CASSFGRSNEKLFF
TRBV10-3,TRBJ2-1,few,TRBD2,TGTGCCATCAGTGAGTCGACTCACACTAGCGGGAGAAGGGGGAAAGACTACAATGAGCAGTTCTTC,CAISESTHTSGRRGKDYNEQFF
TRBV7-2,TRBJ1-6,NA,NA,TGTGCCAGCAGCTTAGGGGCAAGCTCCTATAATTCACCCCTCCACTTT,CASSLGASSYNSPLHF
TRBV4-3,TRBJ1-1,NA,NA,TGCGCCAGCAGCCCGGGGGGAGCGAAAGCTTTCTTT,CASSPGGAKAFF
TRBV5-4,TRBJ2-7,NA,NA,TGTGCCAGCAGCTCGGGACCCAACGCCAACTACGAGCAGTACTTC,CASSSGPNANYEQYF
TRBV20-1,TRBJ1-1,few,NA,TGCAGTGCTAGAGAAACAGGGAATCGGGCTGAAGCTTTCTTT,CSARETGNRAEAFF
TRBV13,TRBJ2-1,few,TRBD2,TGTGCCAGCAGCTTAGAGTCGTATTTTCAGCGGGAATACAATGAGCAGTTCTTC,CASSLESYFQREYNEQFF
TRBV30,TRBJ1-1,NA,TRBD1,TGTGCCCGGGACAGGGTCCGGGACACTGAAGCTTTCTTT,CARDRVRDTEAFF
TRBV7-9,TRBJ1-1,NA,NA,TGTGCCAGCAGCCCCCGTGCTGGGATCACTGAAGCTTTCTTT,CASSPRAGITEAFF
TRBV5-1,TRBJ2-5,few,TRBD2,TGCGCCAGCAGCTTGGGCGGACTAGCGGGAGCAGAGACCCAGTACTTC,CASSLGGLAGAETQYF
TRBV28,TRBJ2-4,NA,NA,TGTGCCAGCAGTTTAGAGGGGACGGCCAAAAACATTCAGTACTTC,CASSLEGTAKNIQYF
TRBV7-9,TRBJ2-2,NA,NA,TGTGCCAGCAGCTTAGTTCCAGCGGCGAACACCGGGGAGCTGTTTTTT,CASSLVPAANTGELFF
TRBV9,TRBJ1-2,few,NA,TGTGCCAGCAGCCCCCGATTCACAGGCGTTTCCTATGGCTACACCTTC,CASSPRFTGVSYGYTF
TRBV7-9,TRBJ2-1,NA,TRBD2,TGTGCCAGCAGCCATGTACCTATAGCGGGAGGCCTGACTTACAATGAGCAGTTCTTC,CASSHVPIAGGLTYNEQFF